Listed below are T cell receptor beta chains from one sample, sequenced in a study of cytomegalovirus exposure and HLA in healthy donors. The method was immunoSEQ multiplex PCR; TCRdb's version includes in-frame clones alone and lacks a portion of them. The table shows 200,000 to 250,000 clones, with almost 85% occurring only once. The sequenced sample consisted of PBMCs. The receptors were sampled from a woman aged 40 to 50 in good health and CMV-seronegative. Each CDR3 is given with its conserved first and last residue. A D gene is named only where the DNA matches it firmly. The size entry is marked missing in some rows and otherwise reads once, few, many or a size class.

CASSPQGNSPLHF	TGTGCCAGCAGCCCTCAGGGTAATTCACCCCTCCACTTT	NA	NA	TRBV7-9	TRBJ1-6	13
CAWSSQGPGRANVLTF	TGTGCCTGGAGTAGTCAGGGCCCCGGAAGGGCCAACGTCCTGACTTTC	NA	few	TRBV30	TRBJ2-6	16
CASSFALGEAFF	TGTGCCAGCAGCTTCGCACTCGGGGAAGCTTTCTTT	NA	NA	TRBV25-1	TRBJ1-1	12
CASSRTGGDFTEAFF	TGTGCCAGCAGCAGGACAGGGGGCGATTTCACTGAAGCTTTCTTT	TRBD1	NA	TRBV2	TRBJ1-1	15
CASSSERVESYEQYF	TGTGCCAGCAGCTCGGAGAGGGTAGAATCCTACGAGCAGTACTTC	NA	few	TRBV7-9	TRBJ2-7	15
CAMGPTGNTIYF	TGTGCCATGGGGCCGACAGGGAACACCATATATTTT	TRBD1	NA	TRBV10-3	TRBJ1-3	12
CASSPGTGSRNQPQHF	TGTGCCAGCTCACCCGGGACAGGGAGTCGTAATCAGCCCCAGCATTTT	TRBD1	NA	TRBV18	TRBJ1-5	16
CRRPSPHGYTF	TGCAGGCGGCCCTCACCCCATGGCTACACCTTC	NA	NA	TRBV29-1	TRBJ1-2	11
CASSASQGWGYEQYF	TGTGCCAGCAGTGCCTCACAGGGATGGGGCTACGAGCAGTACTTC	NA	NA	TRBV25-1	TRBJ2-7	15
CASSPSWRLSGNTIYF	TGTGCCAGTTCCCCCTCGTGGAGGCTATCTGGAAACACCATATATTTT	NA	NA	TRBV27	TRBJ1-3	16
CAWRGGTGGEKLFF	TGTGCCTGGAGGGGGGGGACCGGCGGTGAAAAACTGTTTTTT	NA	once	TRBV30	TRBJ1-4	14
CSAAGGGLHTQYF	TGCAGCGCGGCGGGCGGGGGGCTTCATACGCAGTATTTT	TRBD2	NA	TRBV29-1	TRBJ2-3	13
CASSLGQGATEAFF	TGTGCCAGCAGCTTAGGGCAGGGGGCGACTGAAGCTTTCTTT	TRBD1	NA	TRBV7-9	TRBJ1-1	14
CAWSGVAGGHTGELFF	TGTGCCTGGAGCGGAGTAGCGGGGGGGCACACCGGGGAGCTGTTTTTT	TRBD2	NA	TRBV30	TRBJ2-2	16
CASSLAGGPGELFF	TGCGCCAGCAGCTTAGCGGGGGGCCCCGGGGAGCTGTTTTTT	TRBD2	once	TRBV5-1	TRBJ2-2	14
CAWRQGWTEAFF	TGTGCCTGGAGACAGGGATGGACTGAAGCTTTCTTT	NA	NA	TRBV30	TRBJ1-1	12
CASSSSGGYSYNEQFF	TGTGCCAGCAGTTCAAGCGGGGGGTATTCCTACAATGAGCAGTTCTTC	TRBD2	NA	TRBV27	TRBJ2-1	16
CASSFLMGQGYNEQFF	TGTGCCAGTAGTTTCCTTATGGGACAGGGATACAATGAGCAGTTCTTC	TRBD1	NA	TRBV19	TRBJ2-1	16
CASSFFTTGINSPLHF	TGTGCCAGCAGTTTTTTCACAACAGGGATTAATTCACCCCTCCACTTT	NA	NA	TRBV28	TRBJ1-6	16
CASSDQANYGYTF	TGTGCCAGCAGCGACCAGGCGAACTATGGCTACACCTTC	NA	NA	TRBV7-8	TRBJ1-2	13
CASRQGYGYTF	TGTGCCAGCAGACAGGGCTATGGCTACACCTTC	NA	NA	TRBV27	TRBJ1-2	11
CASSRDPGANEKLFF	TGTGCCAGCTCACGGGACCCAGGGGCTAATGAAAAACTGTTTTTT	NA	NA	TRBV18	TRBJ1-4	15
CASGLVLRGLGGNTEAFF	TGTGCTAGTGGTTTGGTATTAAGGGGGCTGGGGGGTAACACTGAAGCTTTCTTT	TRBD1	once	TRBV12-5	TRBJ1-1	18
CAISDTSGGAYEQYF	TGTGCCATCAGTGATACTAGCGGGGGGGCCTACGAGCAGTACTTC	TRBD2	NA	TRBV10-3	TRBJ2-7	15
CATSTIGRAYEQYF	TGTGCCACCAGCACAATAGGGAGGGCCTACGAGCAGTACTTC	TRBD2	NA	TRBV15	TRBJ2-7	14
CASRSNSAGGSGYTF	TGTGCCAGTAGATCCAACTCGGCAGGGGGAAGTGGCTACACCTTC	TRBD1	NA	TRBV19	TRBJ1-2	15
CASKRDRAGGYTF	TGTGCCAGCAAGAGGGACAGGGCGGGGGGCTACACCTTC	TRBD1	NA	TRBV2	TRBJ1-2	13
CASSSNGTPNQYF	TGTGCCAGTAGTTCAAACGGGACTCCTAACCAGTACTTC	NA	NA	TRBV19	TRBJ2-7	13
CASRENQPQHF	TGTGCCAGCAGGGAGAATCAGCCCCAGCATTTT	NA	NA	TRBV6-6	TRBJ1-5	11
CASSLGKTGQGLSPLHF	TGTGCCAGCAGCCTTGGCAAAACGGGACAGGGTTTATCACCCCTCCACTTT	TRBD1	NA	TRBV5-5	TRBJ1-6	17
CASSLVGDRRDTQYF	TGTGCCAGCAGCTTGGTCGGGGACAGAAGAGATACGCAGTATTTT	TRBD1	NA	TRBV11-1	TRBJ2-3	15
CASSYSGSRDSGYTF	TGTGCCAGCAGTTACTCGGGTTCCAGGGATTCTGGCTACACCTTC	NA	NA	TRBV6-6	TRBJ1-2	15
CASRKGTSGGAYEQYF	TGTGCCAGCAGAAAAGGGACTAGCGGGGGGGCCTACGAGCAGTACTTC	TRBD2	NA	TRBV7-2	TRBJ2-7	16